This T cell receptor beta chain was obtained from a study of blood T cells in healthy people across ages (dated by TCRdb to 2014 to 2015). Study-wide context: In model experiments, template switching captured about one uniquely barcoded TCR beta cDNA molecule for every two T cells. The donors were divided into four age groups: young (average about 16 years), middle-aged (around 37), aged (approximately 62) and long-lived (roughly 82). Using deep sequencing normalized with unique cDNA molecular identifiers, the study measured how TCR beta repertoire diversity changes with age. To avoid experimental bias, donors of different ages were distributed randomly across sequencing lanes. For two donors (one aged 18 to 29 and one aged 80 or older), the study analyzed two additional independent replicas of 1 million unique cDNA reads from the same blood draw.

The donors were 40 or so Caucasian individuals from Russia, aged about 6 to 95 years, who were systemically healthy. Each donor gave approximately 10 milliliters of peripheral blood, collected into EDTA-treated Vacutainer tubes. Ficoll-Paque density-gradient centrifugation was used to isolate PBMCs, with at least 6.5 million per sample. Total RNA, at least 6 micrograms per sample, was extracted from PBMCs with Trizol reagent. Naive CD45RAhigh/CD27high T cell percentages were measured by flow cytometry on a PBMC aliquot from every donor. The germline V gene (reference sequence) gives CDR1 as SEHNR and CDR2 as FQNEAQ. V drops 6 bases and J drops 4 bases, leaving 10 bases in between. Measured from the cysteine to the phenylalanine, the CDR3 is 13 residues long. The DNA shown is the 39-base CDR3, in frame from base 1. General conclusions and limits of the study: Compared with the aged group, more naive CD4+ T cells, fewer expanded clones and increased TCR diversity were shown by the long-lived group, suggesting age selection. Total diversity estimates from one million sequenced T cells were considered lower bounds and underestimates. As age increased, observed TCR beta diversity per million T cells dropped in a roughly linear way, and a significant reduction was already evident by age 40. The CMV infection status of donors was not known, potentially confounding age-related changes in expanded clonotypes. A strong correlation was found between observed TCR beta diversity and the percentage of naive T cells measured by flow cytometry. Bulk unsorted PBMC profiling prevented conclusive comparison of naive and antigen-experienced compartments.

Receptor amplification or capture employed 5' RACE. Sequenced on an Illumina HiSeq 2500. A second PCR of 7 to 11 cycles was run with a J-beta primer mix and a sample-barcoded 5' primer. A template-switch 5' adaptor carrying 12 random nucleotides introduced a unique molecular identifier onto each TCR beta cDNA molecule. Each sample yielded at least 2.5 million CDR3-containing paired-end reads. All of the RNA was converted into first-strand cDNA using the Mint cDNA synthesis kit, with a TRBC-specific oligonucleotide serving as the primer. After uracil-DNA glycosylase treatment, a first 18-cycle PCR used universal primers M1SS and BC2_uni_R on all cDNA. For the original study's pipeline: Normalization of each sample was performed by random selection of 1 million high-quality reads, each carrying a distinct molecular identifier. Reads sharing molecular identifiers were discarded rather than binned into consensus sequences. MiTCR, set to a Q25 quality threshold and the strictest error-elimination algorithm, was used for CDR3 identification, clonotype clustering and error correction. A nonparametric unseen species model with Euler transformation was used to estimate lower-bound total TCR beta diversity. TCRdb reran the public reads through fastp at Q25 and MiXCR, keeping productive beta chains. Here each entry gathers all rows of one CDR3 protein and keeps the most common genes and DNA. What appears here as the V and J calls and clone size reflects TCRdb's work, not the paper's. In all, the sample holds about 1,600,000 distinct CDR3 sequences, and 40% to 50% of those were seen once. The biggest ten clones account for 7.9% of the sample.

There are a few counts of this clonotype. There is no known antigen for this receptor. There are no base qualities to consult, and no much larger clone falls within one base. This receptor was obtained from a woman aged 18-29 years in good health. Specimen: blood. The chain uses TRBV7-9 and TRBJ2-1, with TRBD1 as a weak D call on 6 bases. This receptor carries the CDR3 CASRVGQYNEQFF. The nucleotide sequence reads as follows: TGTGCCAGCAGGGTTGGACAGTACAATGAGCAGTTCTTC.